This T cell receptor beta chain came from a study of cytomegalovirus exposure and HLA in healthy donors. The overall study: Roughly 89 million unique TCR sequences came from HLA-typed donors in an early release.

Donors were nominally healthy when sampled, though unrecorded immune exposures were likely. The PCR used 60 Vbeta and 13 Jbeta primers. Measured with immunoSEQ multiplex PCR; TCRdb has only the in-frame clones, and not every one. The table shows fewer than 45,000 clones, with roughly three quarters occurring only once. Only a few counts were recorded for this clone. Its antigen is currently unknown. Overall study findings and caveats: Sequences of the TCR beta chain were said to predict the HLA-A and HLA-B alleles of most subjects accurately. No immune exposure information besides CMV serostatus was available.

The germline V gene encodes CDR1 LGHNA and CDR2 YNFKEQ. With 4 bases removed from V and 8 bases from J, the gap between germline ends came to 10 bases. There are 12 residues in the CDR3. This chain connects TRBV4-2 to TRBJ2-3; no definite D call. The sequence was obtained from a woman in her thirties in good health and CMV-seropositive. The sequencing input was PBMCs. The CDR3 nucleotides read TGTGCCAGCAGCCCTCGTATGAGTACGCAGTATTTT. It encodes CASSPRMSTQYF.